Presented here are 29 T cell receptor beta chains from one specimen sequenced in a study of Tregs in tolerant kidney transplant recipients. Clones were read by immunoSEQ multiplex PCR, and TCRdb kept only the in-frame ones, dropping some. The sample holds more than 45,000 clones. The sequencing used CD4+ T cells from blood, collected before the transplant. The receptor source for this set is a human donor who received a combined kidney and bone marrow transplant.

As regards this clone: The read ends 3 residues before the CDR3 terminus; that terminus is restored from the germline J gene. The rearrangement links TRBV20-1 to TRBJ2-3; 9 bases agree with TRBD2. V shed 1 base, J shed 1 base, and the junction held 0 bases outside the gene matches. The CDR3 has 14 residues. Germline values: CDR1 DFQATT, CDR2 SNEGSKA (reference sequence). The CDR3 loop reads CSARGLAGTDTQYF. The CDR3 bases that were read are TGCAGTGCTAGAGGACTAGCGGGCACAGATACG.

About this clone itself: The CDR3 end lies 3 residues beyond the end of the read and is filled in from the germline J gene. The rearrangement joins TRBV5-1 to TRBJ1-4; possible D gene TRBD1, 5 bases. The CDR3 consists of 15 residues. Germline CDR1 SGHRS, CDR2 YFSETQ. V dropped 6 bases and J dropped 5 bases, with 17 bases sitting between them. CDR3: CASKSSWTQNEKLFF. The covered CDR3 bases are TGCGCCAGCAAAAGCTCGTGGACACAGAATGAAAAA.

Comment on this clone: The CDR3 goes on 3 residues after the read ends, and that part is filled in from the germline J gene. The chain employs TRBV5-1 and TRBJ2-5; D possibly corresponds to TRBD1 (5 bases). Trimming took off 3 bases at V and 1 base at J, with 13 bases between the two ends. The CDR3 sequence is 15 residues long. CDR1 is SGHRS, CDR2 YFSETQ, per germline. The CDR3 loop is CASSSEWGLQETQYF. CDR3 bases read: TGCGCCAGCAGCTCGGAGTGGGGCCTCCAAGAGACC.

Points on this clone: The read halts 3 residues ahead of the CDR3 end, with the missing end drawn from the germline J gene. The V call is TRBV5-1, the J call TRBJ2-2; possibly TRBD1 for D (6 bases). V shed 3 bases and J shed 4 bases, with 13 bases lying between them. CDR3 length equals 15 residues. Looked up from germline, CDR1 is SGHRS and CDR2 is YFSETQ. CDR3 bases read: TGCGCCAGCAGCTCGCTACAGGGTCCCACCGGGGAG. Translation: CASSSLQGPTGE. The entire CDR3 protein reads CASSSLQGPTGELFF.

On this clone itself: The read gets to within 3 residues of the CDR3 end, and the germline J gene fills in the rest. The rearrangement uses TRBV7-8 and TRBJ2-1, with 8 bases aligning to TRBD2. The CDR3 sequence is 15 residues long. Germline V gene lookup returns CDR1 SGHVS and CDR2 FQNEAQ. V lost 2 bases, J lost 7 bases, and 7 bases stayed unmatched. Partial CDR3 DNA: TGTGCCAGCAGCTTATGGAAGGGACTAGTTAATGAG. This codes for CASSLWKGLVNE. Given in full, the CDR3 is CASSLWKGLVNEQFF.

As to this clone: The observed sequence ends 3 residues before the CDR3 terminus, with the missing tail filled in from the germline J gene. The chain joins TRBV18 to TRBJ2-5; no firm D call. V was shortened by 2 bases and J by 4 bases, with 5 bases between the two germline ends. The CDR3 is 12 amino acids. CDR1 and CDR2 from the germline V gene are KGHSH and LQKENI. The CDR3 bases that were read are TGTGCCAGCTCACCAGGCCGAGAGACC. This codes for CASSPGRET. From start to end, the CDR3 is CASSPGRETQYF.

Regarding this clone: The CDR3 end falls 3 residues outside the read, so it is completed with the germline J gene. The gene calls are TRBV7-3 and TRBJ2-3; tentatively, D is TRBD2 (6 bases). From germline, CDR1 is SGHTA and CDR2 FQGTGA. CDR3 length: 13 amino acids. V was shortened by 5 bases and J by 4 bases, with 10 bases between the two germline ends. The CDR3 sequence is CASSVTGADTQYF. Partial CDR3 DNA: TGTGCCAGCAGCGTCACGGGGGCAGATACG.

In regard to this clone: At one end the junction does not follow the germline gene, possibly because of a read error. Coverage ceases 3 residues before the CDR3 finishes, and the germline J gene fills in the end. V and J are TRBV7-7 and TRBJ2-7; D possibly corresponds to TRBD2 (6 bases). Per germline, CDR1 SSHAT and CDR2 FNYEAQ (reference sequence). The CDR3 sequence is 13 residues long. This CDR3 reads CASSQGTAYEQYF. CDR3 DNA (partial): TGTGCTAGCAGCCAAGGGACTGCCTACGAG.

A remark on this clone: The read halts 3 residues ahead of the CDR3 end, with the missing end drawn from the germline J gene. The V call is TRBV7-8, the J call TRBJ1-4; D possibly corresponds to TRBD1 (6 bases). CDR1 and CDR2 from the germline V gene are SGHVS and FQNEAQ. V was clipped by 5 bases and J by 7 bases, with 14 bases between them. The CDR3 runs 14 residues. Partial CDR3 DNA: TGTGCCAGCAGCACCCGGACAGCATCTGAAAAA. Its protein is CASSTRTASEK. The entire CDR3 protein is CASSTRTASEKLFF.

Of note for this clone: The read gets to within 3 residues of the CDR3 end, and the germline J gene fills in the rest. The chain combines TRBV7-3 with TRBJ2-3; TRBD1 agrees at 9 bases. The CDR3 is 16 amino acids. Losses at the gene ends were 4 bases for V and 6 bases for J; bases not matched to a gene: 11. Germline V lookup: CDR1 SGHTA, CDR2 FQGTGA. The DNA read from the CDR3 is TGTGCCAGCAGCTCTCCGGGACAGGGTGATCTTGATACG. Its protein is CASSSPGQGDLDT. The CDR3 in its entirety is CASSSPGQGDLDTQYF.

As regards this clone: With the read ending 3 residues before the CDR3 end, the germline J gene is used to fill in that end. This chain joins TRBV18 and TRBJ1-1; 10 bases agree with TRBD1. V shed 5 bases, J shed 2 bases, and the junction held 17 bases outside the gene matches. The length of the CDR3 is 19 residues. The germline V gene has CDR1 KGHSH and CDR2 LQKENI. The CDR3 reads CASSTLTGTGAHGNTEAFF. The covered CDR3 bases are TGTGCCAGCTCAACCCTCACCGGGACAGGGGCCCATGGTAACACTGAA.

Of note for this clone: Read sequence stops 3 residues before the CDR3 end, and the germline J gene provides the missing end. The rearrangement joins TRBV29-1 to TRBJ1-1, with D possibly being TRBD1 (6 bases). This CDR3 contains 12 residues. Trimming left V 6 bases short and J 2 bases short, with 10 bases between. Germline V lookup: CDR1 SQVTM, CDR2 ANQGSEA. The CDR3 loop reads CSVLRGNTEAFF. The part of the CDR3 DNA that was read is TGCAGCGTACTCAGGGGCAACACTGAA.

With regard to this clone: The CDR3 end falls 3 residues outside the read, so it is completed with the germline J gene. The rearrangement joins TRBV6-2 or TRBV6-3 to TRBJ2-3, with 10 bases that match TRBD2. The CDR3 has 14 residues. With V trimmed by 5 bases and J by 3 bases, 2 bases remained unmatched. Per the germline V gene, CDR1 is MNHEY and CDR2 is SVGEGT. The CDR3 bases that were read are TGTGCCAGCAGTAGTAGCGGGAGGACAGATACG. This gives the protein CASSSSGRTDT. The CDR3 in its entirety is CASSSSGRTDTQYF.

Turning to this clone: The missing CDR3 end, 3 residues past where the read stops, is filled in from the germline J gene. This chain joins TRBV5-1 and TRBJ2-5; 8 nucleotides match TRBD1. Germline loops: CDR1 SGHRS, CDR2 YFSETQ. The junction had 1 base not matched to a gene; V was cut back by 1 base and J by 2 bases. This CDR3 has 14 amino acids. CDR3 DNA (partial): TGCGCCAGCAGCTTGAGGGACAGGCAAGAGACC. This encodes CASSLRDRQET. The entire CDR3 reads CASSLRDRQETQYF.

Notes on this clone: The DNA ends 3 residues before the CDR3 does, and the rest of the CDR3 is filled in from the germline J gene. This sequence joins TRBV5-4 and TRBJ2-7; 7 bases line up with TRBD2. Germline V gene lookup returns CDR1 SGHNT and CDR2 YYREEE (reference sequence). Trimming removed 3 bases from V and 5 bases from J; junction bases left unmatched: 14. This CDR3 region has 16 residues. CDR3 sequence reads: CASSYEFGLVSHEQYF. CDR3 bases read: TGTGCCAGCAGCTACGAGTTTGGACTAGTGAGCCACGAG.

Of note for this clone: The read stops 3 residues short of the end of the CDR3; the missing end is completed from the germline J gene. The genes are TRBV6-1 and TRBJ1-2, with D perhaps TRBD1 (5 bases). Trimming shortened V by 1 base and J by 7 bases, and 16 bases separated the two germline ends. The CDR3 runs 15 residues. Looked up from germline, CDR1 is MNHNS and CDR2 is SASEGT. The DNA read from the CDR3 is TGTGCCAGCAGTGAAGTGCCCGGGACGGGGGGTGGC. It yields the protein CASSEVPGTGGG. The CDR3 as a whole reads CASSEVPGTGGGYTF.

Remarks on this clone: The read ends 3 residues before the CDR3 terminus; that terminus is restored from the germline J gene. The rearrangement joins TRBV5-1 to TRBJ1-5; 9 bases are shared with TRBD1. Germline V gene lookup returns CDR1 SGHRS and CDR2 YFSETQ. The CDR3 loop spans 15 amino acids. V was pared by 0 bases and J by 6 bases, with 4 bases of the junction left unmatched. CDR3 loop: CASSLDGQGIQPQHF. CDR3 bases read: TGCGCCAGCAGCTTGGATGGACAGGGGATTCAGCCC. The variable domain in full, completed from reference TRBV5-1 and TRBJ1-5, reads KAGVTQTPRYLIKTRGQQVTLSCSPISGHRSVSWYQQTPGQGLQFLFEYFSETQRNKGNFPGRFSGRQFSNSRSEMNVSTLELGDSALYLCASSLDGQGIQPQHFGDGTRLSIL.

As for this clone: Coverage ceases 3 residues before the CDR3 finishes, and the germline J gene fills in the end. The V gene is TRBV5-4, the J gene TRBJ1-4, with D perhaps TRBD1 (5 bases). This CDR3 has 15 amino acids. Between the trimmed V and J ends, which lost 4 bases and 1 base, there was a span of 11 bases. Germline CDR1 reads SGHNT; CDR2 reads YYREEE (reference sequence). CDR3 DNA (partial): TGTGCCAGCAGCCCTGGCGGGGGAACTAATGAAAAA. It codes for CASSPGGGTNEK. The full CDR3 reads CASSPGGGTNEKLFF.

To note about this clone: Read sequence stops 3 residues before the CDR3 end, and the germline J gene provides the missing end. V is TRBV5-4 and J is TRBJ2-3, with 7 bases matching TRBD1. CDR1 is SGHNT and CDR2 is YYREEE in the germline V gene (reference sequence). Trimming removed 3 bases from V and 1 base from J; junction bases left unmatched: 5. The CDR3 has 15 residues. Incomplete CDR3 DNA: TGTGCCAGCAGCTCCCGGGACAGCCGCACAGATACG. Translated, it gives CASSSRDSRTDT. The entire CDR3 protein is CASSSRDSRTDTQYF.

The DNA read from the CDR3 is TGCAGTGCTAGAAAGCCCGCGCCTCCAGATACG. It encodes CSARKPAPPDT. The CDR3 in full is CSARKPAPPDTQYF. V is TRBV20-1 and J is TRBJ2-3, with D unresolved. Sequencing ends 3 residues short of the CDR3 end; the germline J gene provides the rest. Trimming pared 2 bases from V and 4 bases from J, leaving 13 bases between. The CDR3 has 14 residues. Germline CDR1 and CDR2: DFQATT and SNEGSKA (reference sequence).

Remarks on this clone: The read gets to within 3 residues of the CDR3 end, and the germline J gene fills in the rest. The chain carries TRBV20-1 and TRBJ1-6; 7 bases agree with TRBD1. The junction had 3 bases not matched to a gene; V was cut back by 3 bases and J by 10 bases. The CDR3 consists of 12 residues. Germline assignment: CDR1 DFQATT and CDR2 SNEGSKA (reference sequence). The DNA read from the CDR3 is TGCAGTGCTAGTGACAGGGACTCACCC. The encoded protein is CSASDRDSP. Given in full, the CDR3 is CSASDRDSPLHF.

Regarding this clone: The read ends 3 residues before the CDR3 terminus; that terminus is restored from the germline J gene. V is TRBV7-9 and J is TRBJ2-7; maybe TRBD2 (6 bases). The CDR3 totals 14 residues. Germline V CDR1 and CDR2: SEHNR, FQNEAQ (reference sequence). With 5 bases removed from V and 1 base from J, the gap between germline ends came to 12 bases. The covered CDR3 bases are TGTGCCAGCAGCCCGGCCGGGACTTCCTACGAG. The encoded protein is CASSPAGTSYE. The whole CDR3 reads CASSPAGTSYEQYF. The full variable domain, with the rest looked up from reference TRBV7-9 and TRBJ2-7, is DTGVSQNPRHKITKRGQNVTFRCDPISEHNRLYWYRQTLGQGPEFLTYFQNEAQLEKSRLLSDRFSAERPKGSFSTLEIQRTEQGDSAMYLCASSPAGTSYEQYFGPGTRLTVT.

Regarding this clone: The CDR3 end is not reached by the read, which stops 3 residues before it; the germline J gene fills it in. The V and J genes are TRBV2 and TRBJ2-2, with D possibly matching TRBD2 (5 bases). Per the germline V gene, CDR1 is SNHLY and CDR2 is FYNNEI. The V end lost 7 bases, the J end lost 4 bases, and 10 bases lay between the germline ends. The CDR3 totals 13 residues. Incomplete CDR3 DNA: TGTGCCAGCACTAGCCTGGGCACCGGGGAG. It encodes CASTSLGTGE. The CDR3 in full is CASTSLGTGELFF.

As concerns this clone: The CDR3 end falls 3 residues outside the read, so it is completed with the germline J gene. This chain joins TRBV5-1 and TRBJ2-5; D unclear. The CDR3 is 14 residues long. With 2 bases removed from V and 1 base from J, the gap between germline ends came to 9 bases. The germline V gene has CDR1 SGHRS and CDR2 YFSETQ. The covered CDR3 bases are TGCGCCAGCAGCTTTGGTAGTGTCCAAGAGACC. This codes for CASSFGSVQET. From start to end, the CDR3 is CASSFGSVQETQYF.

On this clone: The read falls 3 residues short of the CDR3 end, and the missing part is taken from the germline J gene. This chain joins TRBV2 and TRBJ2-5; D perhaps matches TRBD1 (6 bases). The germline V and J ends were trimmed by 5 bases and 4 bases, with 14 bases remaining between them. CDR3 length: 14 amino acids. Germline V lookup: CDR1 SNHLY, CDR2 FYNNEI. The covered CDR3 bases are TGTGCCAGCAGTAACAGGGCAGGTGGAGAGACC. It codes for CASSNRAGGET. The CDR3 in full is CASSNRAGGETQYF.

CDR3 amino acids: CASSSRTGVDTDTQYF. Incomplete CDR3 DNA: TGCGCCAGCAGCTCGCGGACAGGGGTGGACACAGATACG. The chain links TRBV5-1 to TRBJ2-3; 9 nucleotides agree with TRBD1. The read terminates 3 residues ahead of where the CDR3 ends, so the germline J gene completes it. The CDR3 spans 16 residues. Trimming at V came to 3 bases and at J to 2 bases, leaving 7 bases not matched to a gene. Per the germline V gene, CDR1 is SGHRS and CDR2 is YFSETQ.

Of note for this clone: With the read ending 3 residues before the CDR3 end, the germline J gene is used to fill in that end. The rearrangement links TRBV2 to TRBJ2-5; D call uncertain. V was clipped by 4 bases and J by 0 bases, with 12 bases between them. Germline values: CDR1 SNHLY, CDR2 FYNNEI. The CDR3 covers 15 residues. The part of the CDR3 DNA that was read is TGTGCCAGCAGTGCGCGGTCGGCTAACCAAGAGACC. It yields the protein CASSARSANQET. The full CDR3 protein is CASSARSANQETQYF. The entire variable domain, with the rest obtained from reference TRBV2 and TRBJ2-5, is as follows: EPEVTQTPSHQVTQMGQEVILRCVPISNHLYFYWYRQILGQKVEFLVSFYNNEISEKSEIFDDQFSVERPDGSNFTLKIRSTKLEDSAMYFCASSARSANQETQYFGPGTRLLVL.

With respect to this clone: The DNA ends 3 residues before the CDR3 does, and the rest of the CDR3 is filled in from the germline J gene. The chain uses TRBV19 and TRBJ1-4; 8 bases match TRBD1. Germline assignment: CDR1 LNHDA and CDR2 SQIVND (reference sequence). J was trimmed by 7 bases and V by 4 bases; bases with no gene match: 8. The CDR3 runs to 15 residues. The CDR3 region is CASSNRPGGGEKLFF. Partial CDR3 DNA: TGTGCCAGTAGTAACAGGCCAGGGGGCGGTGAAAAA. Full variable domain (rest looked up from reference TRBV19 and TRBJ1-4): DGGITQSPKYLFRKEGQNVTLSCEQNLNHDAMYWYRQDPGQGLRLIYYSQIVNDFQKGDIAEGYSVSREKKESFPLTVTSAQKNPTAFYLCASSNRPGGGEKLFFGSGTQLSVL.

For this clone: The read falls 3 residues short of the CDR3 end, and the missing part is taken from the germline J gene. The chain links TRBV7-9 to TRBJ2-2; 8 bases align to TRBD2. The CDR3 totals 15 residues. V gave up 4 bases and J gave up 4 bases; unmatched junction bases: 5. The germline V gene has CDR1 SEHNR and CDR2 FQNEAQ (reference sequence). The DNA read from the CDR3 is TGTGCCAGCAGCTCCCGGACTAGCACCACCGGGGAG. The encoded protein is CASSSRTSTTGE. The full CDR3 reads CASSSRTSTTGELFF.